These T cell receptor beta chains were read from a single sample in a study of T cell responses to AZD1222 COVID-19 vaccine. The repertoire was sequenced with immunoSEQ multiplex PCR; TCRdb's copy has only in-frame clones and lacks some. The sample consists of around 99,000 clones, roughly 90% of them appearing once. This sample comprised peripheral blood, obtained on day 0 of AZD1222 vaccination. These receptors came from an adult in good health. Both conserved end residues are trimmed from each CDR3.

TRBV7-2 | ASSLRANGETEAF
TRBV3-1/TRBV3-2 | ASSQERDGPYGYT
TRBV13 | ASSPGTSGIAYEQY
TRBV24-1 | ATSDPTGREKQF
TRBV9 | ASSVDGAPGAGELF
TRBV6-1 | ASSEAQPTAGNQPQH
TRBV7-9 | ASSVRGVVSYEQY
TRBV28 | ASKPTSGSTDTQY
TRBV7-9 | ASSLVNRDAT
TRBV9 | ASSSGGSQGSYTEAF
TRBV18 | ASSRREGLGQPQH